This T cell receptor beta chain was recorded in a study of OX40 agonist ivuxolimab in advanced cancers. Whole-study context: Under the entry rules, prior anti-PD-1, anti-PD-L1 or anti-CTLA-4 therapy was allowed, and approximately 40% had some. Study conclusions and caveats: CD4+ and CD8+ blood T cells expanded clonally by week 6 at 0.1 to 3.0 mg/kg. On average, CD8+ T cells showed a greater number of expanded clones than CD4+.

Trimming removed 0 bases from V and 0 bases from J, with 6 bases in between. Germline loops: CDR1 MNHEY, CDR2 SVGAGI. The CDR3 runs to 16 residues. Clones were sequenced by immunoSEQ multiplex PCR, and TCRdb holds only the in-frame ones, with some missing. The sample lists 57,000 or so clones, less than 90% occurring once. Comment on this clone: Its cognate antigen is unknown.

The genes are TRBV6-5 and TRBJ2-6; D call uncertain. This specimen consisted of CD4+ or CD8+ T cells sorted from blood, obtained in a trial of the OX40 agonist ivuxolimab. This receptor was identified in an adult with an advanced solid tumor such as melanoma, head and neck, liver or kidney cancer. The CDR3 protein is CASSYSYNSGANVLTF. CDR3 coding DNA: TGTGCCAGCAGTTACTCCTACAACTCTGGGGCCAACGTCCTGACTTTC.